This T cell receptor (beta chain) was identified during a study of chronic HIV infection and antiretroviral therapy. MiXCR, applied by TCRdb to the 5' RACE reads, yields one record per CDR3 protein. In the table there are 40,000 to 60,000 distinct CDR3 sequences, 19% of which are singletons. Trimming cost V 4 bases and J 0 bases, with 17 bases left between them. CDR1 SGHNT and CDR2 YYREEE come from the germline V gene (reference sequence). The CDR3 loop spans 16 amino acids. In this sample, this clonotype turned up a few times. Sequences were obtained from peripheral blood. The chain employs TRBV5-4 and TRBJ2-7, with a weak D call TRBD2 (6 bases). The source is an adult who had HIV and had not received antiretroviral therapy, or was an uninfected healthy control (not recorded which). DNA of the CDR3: TGTGCCAGCAGCCTTACCGGACGGGGGAGCTCCTACGAGCAGTACTTC. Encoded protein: CASSLTGRGSSYEQYF.